This TCR beta chain was captured in a study of blood T cell repertoires in COVID-19. The trim removed 7 bases at V and 5 bases at J, leaving 15 bases unmatched. Germline V gene sequence: CDR1 LNHDA, CDR2 SQIVND (reference sequence). The CDR3 runs 17 residues. The repertoire was sequenced with immunoSEQ multiplex PCR; TCRdb's copy has only in-frame clones and lacks some. The top ten hold roughly 1.6% of the sample, which has roughly 330,000 clones, roughly 82% seen once. This clone was detected a few times. The chain employs TRBV19 and TRBJ2-2; TRBD2 agrees at 8 bases. Sequencing used peripheral blood. The clonotype was recovered from a woman aged 45-65 years with acute or convalescent COVID-19. The CDR3 here is CASKVKAGVLPTGELFF. The DNA of the CDR3 is TGTGCCAGTAAGGTTAAAGCGGGAGTCCTCCCGACCGGGGAGCTGTTTTTT.